What follows is one TCR beta chain and its context. The sample is drawn from a study of patients and donors after allogeneic stem cell transplantation. TCRdb recomputed calls from the RT-PCR reads with MiXCR, one row per CDR3 protein. The sample comprises about 210,000 distinct CDR3 sequences, 38% of which are singletons, and about 9.9% rests with the top ten. This CDR3 comprises 13 residues. Trimming stripped 3 bases from V and 6 bases from J, with 14 bases between. Germline-derived CDR1 and CDR2 are DFQATT and SNEGSKA (reference sequence). The chain links TRBV20-1 to TRBJ1-1; D call uncertain. Specimen: blood, either unsorted or a sorted T cell fraction (not recorded which). This sequence was found in a human donor who was either an allogeneic HSCT recipient or a stem cell or donor lymphocyte infusion donor (not recorded which). It is not recorded whose cells these are; they may come from a transplant donor. The CDR3 reads CSASGVIGSEAFF. DNA of the CDR3: TGCAGTGCTAGTGGGGTAATTGGATCTGAAGCTTTCTTT.